The entry that follows covers one TCR beta chain sequence. The data stem from a study of blood T cell repertoires in COVID-19. Study background: The origin of the acute and convalescent COVID-19 samples was the United States, Italy and Spain. PBMCs, B-cell-depleted T cells, or T cells provided the cDNA or gDNA that made up the material.

Authors' data handling: From reference gene primer amplification, estimates of nucleated cell counts were derived. The protocol was immunoSEQ multiplex PCR, while the TCRdb copy is restricted to in-frame clones and leaves out a portion. The V and J calls and clone size come from that table; D and trimming were worked out from the DNA. The repertoire consists of under 350,000 clones, with 65% to 90% occurring once and the leading ten covering about 14%. This CDR3 comprises 15 residues. CDR1 is SGHDT, CDR2 YYEEEE, per germline. Trimming removed 3 bases from V and 8 bases from J; junction bases left unmatched: 11.

The chain carries TRBV5-6 and TRBJ2-1, with TRBD2 identical over 7 bases. The source material was peripheral blood. This receptor was taken from a human donor in a cohort sampled during active COVID-19. Here the CDR3 reads CASSSVGGSAYEQFF. The DNA for the CDR3 is TGTGCCAGCAGCTCGGTGGGGGGGAGCGCCTATGAGCAGTTCTTC.